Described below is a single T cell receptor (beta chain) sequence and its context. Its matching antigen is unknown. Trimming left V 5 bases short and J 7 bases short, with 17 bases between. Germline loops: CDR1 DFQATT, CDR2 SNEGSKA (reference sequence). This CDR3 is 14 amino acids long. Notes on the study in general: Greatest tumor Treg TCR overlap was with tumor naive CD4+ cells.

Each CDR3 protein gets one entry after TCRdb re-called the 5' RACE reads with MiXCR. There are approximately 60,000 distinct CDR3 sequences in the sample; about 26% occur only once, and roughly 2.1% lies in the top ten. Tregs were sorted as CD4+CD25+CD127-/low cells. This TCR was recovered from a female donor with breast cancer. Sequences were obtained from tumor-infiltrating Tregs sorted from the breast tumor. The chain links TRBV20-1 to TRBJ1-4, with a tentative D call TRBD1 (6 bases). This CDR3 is CSAAAGEVSEKLFF. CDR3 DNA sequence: TGCAGTGCTGCCGCAGGGGAAGTTAGTGAAAAACTGTTTTTT.